This TCR beta chain was found in a study of beta chain features in type 1 diabetes. Expressed TCRB transcripts got sequenced, as all isolated RNA was reverse transcribed. Some clones are missing from TCRdb's copy, which holds only in-frame ones; the method was immunoSEQ multiplex PCR. The sample yields roughly 150,000 clones, 8.1% seen once. A remark on this clone: Its specificity is unknown. The same CDR3 arises from other DNA sequences in this sample as well.

Germline values: CDR1 SGHRS, CDR2 YFSETQ. The germline V and J ends were trimmed by 5 bases and 6 bases, with 14 bases remaining between them. This CDR3 has 13 residues. Study-wide results and caveats: For patients, the naive, central memory and Treg TCRB repertoires appeared more alike than for healthy donors.

The sequence was obtained from a young man in good health. This chain connects TRBV5-1 to TRBJ1-2; TRBD1 is a possible D gene (6 bases). Sequenced: central memory CD4+ T cells from blood. The chain's CDR3 is CASRDLQGNGYTF. CDR3 bases: TGCGCCAGCAGAGATTTACAGGGTAATGGCTACACCTTC.